Following are 7 T cell receptor beta chains from one sample sequenced in a study of blood T cell repertoires in COVID-19. Produced via immunoSEQ multiplex PCR; TCRdb's table is partial and in-frame only. The sample carries 270,000 or so clones, almost 90% recorded once. Specimen: peripheral blood. These receptor sequences come from a woman in her sixties with COVID-19, enrolled during active disease.

This sequence joins TRBV3-1 (or the pseudogene TRBV3-2) and TRBJ1-1; D might be TRBD1 (5 bases). The CDR3 runs to 13 residues. From germline, CDR1 is LGHDT and CDR2 YNNKEL (reference sequence). Trimming pared 2 bases from V and 5 bases from J, leaving 9 bases between. The CDR3 spells CASSQQRTTEAFF. CDR3 bases: TGTGCCAGCAGCCAACAACGGACAACTGAAGCTTTCTTT.

The V call is TRBV7-2, the J call TRBJ2-3; unclear D gene. CDR3 length equals 14 residues. CDR1 is SGHTA and CDR2 is FQGNSA in the germline V gene. V lost 5 bases to trimming and J lost 2 bases, with 11 bases between them. This chain's CDR3 is CASSPTRVTDTQYF. The CDR3 DNA follows: TGTGCCAGCAGCCCGACCCGGGTCACAGATACGCAGTATTTT.

CDR3 DNA: TGTGCCAGCGGCTCGTTTGACTATGGCTACACCTTC. Translated: CASGSFDYGYTF. The chain is built from TRBV28 and TRBJ1-2; no firm D call. Trimming stripped 8 bases from V and 3 bases from J, with 10 bases between. Germline CDR1 MDHEN, CDR2 SYDVKM. The CDR3 is made up of 12 amino acids.

The rearrangement uses TRBV5-1 and TRBJ1-1; a possible D gene is TRBD1 (6 bases). Trimming left V 0 bases short and J 9 bases short, with 12 bases between. CDR3 length: 13 amino acids. From germline, CDR1 is SGHRS and CDR2 YFSETQ. The CDR3 is CASSLVRTEQAFF. The DNA of the CDR3 is TGCGCCAGCAGCTTGGTTCGGACAGAACAAGCTTTCTTT.

The count of this clone is one. The chain uses TRBV9 and TRBJ1-2; 9 nucleotides line up with TRBD1. The CDR3 contains 15 residues. From germline, CDR1 is SGDLS and CDR2 YYNGEE. With 0 bases clipped from V and 3 bases from J, the junction kept 3 bases outside the gene matches. CDR3 protein: CASSVEGQGDYGYTF. In nucleotides, the CDR3 is TGTGCCAGCAGCGTAGAGGGACAGGGCGACTATGGCTACACCTTC.

The chain is built from TRBV11-2 and TRBJ1-5; D uncertain. CDR1 is SGHAT, CDR2 FQNNGV, per germline. Trimming left V 0 bases short and J 3 bases short, with 6 bases between. This CDR3 comprises 14 residues. The CDR3 here is CASSLDRNNQPQHF. The CDR3 nucleotides are TGTGCCAGCAGCTTAGACAGAAACAATCAGCCCCAGCATTTT.

The chain carries TRBV12-2 and TRBJ1-1. TRBV12-2 is termed a pseudogene. The CDR3 sequence is 15 residues long. The CDR3 spells CASRYPGVGDTEAFF. CDR3 DNA sequence: TGTGCAAGTCGCTACCCCGGCGTCGGGGACACTGAAGCTTTCTTT.